This T cell receptor beta chain was profiled in a study of Ad26.COV2.S vaccination and SARS-CoV-2 variants. Study details: Intramuscularly, Ad26.COV2.S was given either once or twice, 56 days apart.

The treatment is: some 20 received Ad26.COV2.S at low or high dose, single or two shots; 5 received placebo; per-sample allocation not given. Sampling happened 63 days after the first vaccine or placebo injection. An Ad26 vector expressing Wuhan-strain SARS-CoV-2 spike served as the vaccine. Profiled with immunoSEQ multiplex PCR; TCRdb holds only in-frame clones, not every one. The table includes about 410,000 clones, about nine tenths detected once. CDR3 length equals 11 residues. The germline V gene encodes CDR1 SGHVS and CDR2 FNYEAQ. Trimming removed 2 bases at V and 10 bases at J, with 3 bases between.

This sequence joins TRBV7-6 and TRBJ1-6, with D uncertain. The receptor was isolated from a person aged 18-60 years who received the Ad26.COV2.S COVID-19 vaccine or a placebo. The specimen comprised peripheral blood, sampled in a trial of Ad26.COV2.S vaccine versus placebo. The CDR3 is CASSLYSPLHF. CDR3 sequence (DNA): TGTGCCAGCAGCTTATACTCACCCCTCCACTTT.